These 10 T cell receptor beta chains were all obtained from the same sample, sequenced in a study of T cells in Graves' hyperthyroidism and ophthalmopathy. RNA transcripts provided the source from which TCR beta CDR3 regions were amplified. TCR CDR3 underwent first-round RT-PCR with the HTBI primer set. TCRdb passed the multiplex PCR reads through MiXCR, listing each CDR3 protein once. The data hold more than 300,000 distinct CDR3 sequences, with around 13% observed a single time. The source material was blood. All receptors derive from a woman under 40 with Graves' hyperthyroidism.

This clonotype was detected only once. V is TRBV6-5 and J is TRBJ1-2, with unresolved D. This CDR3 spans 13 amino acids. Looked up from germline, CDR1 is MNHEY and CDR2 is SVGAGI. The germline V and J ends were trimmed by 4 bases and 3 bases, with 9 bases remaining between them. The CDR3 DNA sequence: TGTGCCAGCAGTTTAGGTGGACACTATGGCTACACCTTC. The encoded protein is CASSLGGHYGYTF.

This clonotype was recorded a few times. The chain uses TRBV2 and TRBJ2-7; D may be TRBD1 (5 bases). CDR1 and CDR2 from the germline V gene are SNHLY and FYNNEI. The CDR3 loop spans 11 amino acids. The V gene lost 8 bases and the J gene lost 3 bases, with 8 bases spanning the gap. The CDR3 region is CASGALYEQYF. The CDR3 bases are TGTGCCAGCGGGGCCCTCTACGAGCAGTACTTC.

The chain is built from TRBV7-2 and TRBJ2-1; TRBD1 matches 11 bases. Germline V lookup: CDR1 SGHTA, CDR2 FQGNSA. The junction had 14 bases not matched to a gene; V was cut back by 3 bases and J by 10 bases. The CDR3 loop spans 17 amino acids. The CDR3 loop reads CASSFPRGQGATNEQFF. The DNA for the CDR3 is TGTGCCAGCAGCTTTCCCCGAGGACAGGGGGCTACCAACGAGCAGTTCTTC.

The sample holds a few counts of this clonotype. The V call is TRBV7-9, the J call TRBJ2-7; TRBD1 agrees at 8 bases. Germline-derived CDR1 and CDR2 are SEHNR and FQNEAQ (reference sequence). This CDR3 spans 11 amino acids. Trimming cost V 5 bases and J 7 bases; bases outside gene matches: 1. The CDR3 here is CASSRDREQYF. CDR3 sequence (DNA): TGTGCCAGCAGCCGGGACAGGGAGCAGTACTTC.

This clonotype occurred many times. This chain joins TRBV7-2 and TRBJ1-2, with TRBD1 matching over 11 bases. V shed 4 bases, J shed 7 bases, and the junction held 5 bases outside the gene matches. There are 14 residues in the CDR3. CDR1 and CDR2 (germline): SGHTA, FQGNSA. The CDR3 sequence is CASSWDRGTSGYTF. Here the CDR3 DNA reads TGTGCCAGCAGCTGGGACAGGGGGACTTCTGGCTACACCTTC.

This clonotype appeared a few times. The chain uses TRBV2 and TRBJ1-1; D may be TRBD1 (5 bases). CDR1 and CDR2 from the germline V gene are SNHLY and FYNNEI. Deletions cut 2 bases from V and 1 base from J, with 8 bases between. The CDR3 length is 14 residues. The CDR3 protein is CASSEWDPNTEAFF. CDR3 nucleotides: TGTGCCAGCAGTGAATGGGACCCGAACACTGAAGCTTTCTTT.

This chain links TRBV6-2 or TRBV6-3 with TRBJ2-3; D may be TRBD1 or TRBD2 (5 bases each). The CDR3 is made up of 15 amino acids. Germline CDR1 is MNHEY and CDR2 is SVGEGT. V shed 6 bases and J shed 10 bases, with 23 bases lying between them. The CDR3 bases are TGTGCCAGCAGCATGCCAGGGACCAATTCGGTGGCGCAGTATTTT. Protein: CASSMPGTNSVAQYF.

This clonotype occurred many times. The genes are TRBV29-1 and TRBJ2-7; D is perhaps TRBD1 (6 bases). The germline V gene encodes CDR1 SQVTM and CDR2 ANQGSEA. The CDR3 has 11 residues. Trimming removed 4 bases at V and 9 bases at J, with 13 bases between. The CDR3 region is CSVVTGTAQYF. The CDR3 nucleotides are TGCAGCGTTGTAACAGGGACGGCGCAGTACTTC.

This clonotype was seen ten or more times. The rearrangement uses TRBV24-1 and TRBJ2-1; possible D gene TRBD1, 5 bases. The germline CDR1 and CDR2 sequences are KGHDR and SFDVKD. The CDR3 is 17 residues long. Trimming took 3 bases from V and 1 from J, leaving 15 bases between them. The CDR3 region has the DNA TGTGCCACCAGTGATCCTACTCTAGGGGAATCCTACAATGAGCAGTTCTTC. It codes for CATSDPTLGESYNEQFF.

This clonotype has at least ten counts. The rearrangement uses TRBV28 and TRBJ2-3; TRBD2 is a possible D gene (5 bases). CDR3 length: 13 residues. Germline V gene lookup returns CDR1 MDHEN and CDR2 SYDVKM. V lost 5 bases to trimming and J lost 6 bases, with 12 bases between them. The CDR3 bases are TGTGCCAGCAGTCAGTTCCCGGGGGATACGCAGTATTTT. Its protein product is CASSQFPGDTQYF.